Below, one T cell receptor beta chain is given with its context. Its specificity is not known. Sequenced by immunoSEQ multiplex PCR; TCRdb stores in-frame clones only, minus some. Of some 2.1 million clones in the sample, over 85% are singletons; the top ten hold 1.5% to 2%. This sample is drawn from a study of shared clonotypes between healthy human individuals. Study-level information: CD4 naive and memory got three plates each, CD8 naive two, CD8 memory one.

Study-wide results and caveats: Naive subsets tended to show greater estimated richness than memory subsets. All-four-donor shared clonotypes had higher generation probabilities than non-shared clonotypes did.

This CDR3 comprises 16 residues. V lost 5 bases and J lost 2; bases outside the gene matches: 3. Per germline, CDR1 SEHNR and CDR2 FQNEAQ (reference sequence). Terminally differentiated effector memory CD45RA+ cells were left out of the naive CD8 fraction, which was CD45RO-negative and positively selected for CCR7. Sequencing was done on a sample of naive CD8+ T cells from PBMCs. The sequence was obtained from a man aged 18 to 29 in good health. Some clones in this sample may be carry-over from other donors' samples. V is TRBV7-9 and J is TRBJ2-5; TRBD2 aligns across 15 bases. The CDR3 sequence: CASSQGTSGGQETQYF. CDR3 in DNA: TGTGCCAGCAGCCAGGGGACTAGCGGGGGGCAAGAGACCCAGTACTTC.